A single sample gave rise to the 26 T cell receptor beta chains below, sequenced in a study of shared clonotypes between healthy human individuals. This table comes from immunoSEQ multiplex PCR, and its TCRdb copy is limited to in-frame clones, with some not included. Among approximately 2,200,000 clones listed, approximately 94% were seen once. As defined, naive CD8 cells were CD45RO-negative and positively selected for CCR7, with terminally differentiated effector memory CD45RA+ cells excluded. The source material was naive CD8+ T cells from PBMCs. Every receptor here comes from a man aged 18 to 35 in good health. Some clones in this sample may be carry-over from other donors' samples.

Of note for this clone: Other DNA sequences of this sample code for an identical CDR3. The V and J genes are TRBV9 and TRBJ2-7; 7 bases align to TRBD1. V was pared by 2 bases and J by 0 bases, with 2 bases of the junction left unmatched. CDR3 length: 14 residues. Germline V gives CDR1 SGDLS, CDR2 YYNGEE. The DNA of the CDR3 is TGTGCCAGCAGCGTGGGGGACAGCTCCTACGAGCAGTACTTC. The encoded protein is CASSVGDSSYEQYF.

V gene TRBV13 combines with J gene TRBJ2-5, with D unresolved. This CDR3 has 11 amino acids. Deletions cut 2 bases from V and 5 bases from J, with 3 bases between. Germline loops: CDR1 PRHDT, CDR2 FYEKMQ (reference sequence). This chain's CDR3 is CASSLRETQYF. CDR3 coding DNA: TGTGCCAGCAGCTTAAGGGAGACCCAGTACTTC. Filled out from reference TRBV13 and TRBJ2-5, the complete variable domain reads AAGVIQSPRHLIKEKRETATLKCYPIPRHDTVYWYQQGPGQDPQFLISFYEKMQSDKGSIPDRFSAQQFSDYHSELNMSSLELGDSALYFCASSLRETQYFGPGTRLLVL.

The V call is TRBV6-4, the J call TRBJ2-1; 14 nucleotides match TRBD2. With 2 bases clipped from V and 8 bases from J, the junction kept 5 bases outside the gene matches. Germline values: CDR1 MRHNA, CDR2 SNTAGT. The CDR3 is 16 residues long. The CDR3 DNA sequence: TGTGCCAGCAGTGACCCGACTAGCGGGAGGGCACATGAGCAGTTCTTC. This gives the protein CASSDPTSGRAHEQFF.

This chain connects TRBV27 to TRBJ2-7; perhaps D is TRBD1 or TRBD2 (5 bases each). Germline V gene lookup returns CDR1 MNHEY and CDR2 SMNVEV (reference sequence). This CDR3 is 16 amino acids long. The germline V and J ends were trimmed by 1 base and 2 bases, with 15 bases remaining between them. The CDR3 DNA reads TGTGCCAGCAGTTTATTCGGGAACAGGCCCCCCTACGAGCAGTACTTC. It yields the protein CASSLFGNRPPYEQYF.

The chain has TRBV30 and TRBJ2-3, with D perhaps given as TRBD1 or TRBD2 (5 bases each). V dropped 3 bases and J dropped 6 bases, with 19 bases sitting between them. CDR1 GTSNPN and CDR2 SVGIG come from the germline V gene (reference sequence). The CDR3 loop spans 15 amino acids. The DNA for the CDR3 is TGTGCCTGGAGGGATTGGACAATGGAGGCGGATACGCAGTATTTT. Amino acid sequence: CAWRDWTMEADTQYF. The whole variable domain, filled in from reference TRBV30 and TRBJ2-3, reads SQTIHQWPATLVQPVGSPLSLECTVEGTSNPNLYWYRQAAGRGLQLLFYSVGIGQISSEVPQNLSASRPQDRQFILSSKKLLLSDSGFYLCAWRDWTMEADTQYFGPGTRLTVL.

The chain joins TRBV28 to TRBJ2-2; the match to TRBD2 covers 8 bases. CDR3 length equals 15 residues. V was clipped by 2 bases and J by 2 bases; unmatched bases: 1. Germline loops: CDR1 MDHEN, CDR2 SYDVKM. The CDR3 region has the DNA TGTGCCAGCAGTTTACGGGGGGGTAACACCGGGGAGCTGTTTTTT. This gives the protein CASSLRGGNTGELFF. The full variable domain, rest sourced from reference TRBV28 and TRBJ2-2, is DVKVTQSSRYLVKRTGEKVFLECVQDMDHENMFWYRQDPGLGLRLIYFSYDVKMKEKGDIPEGYSVSREKKERFSLILESASTNQTSMYLCASSLRGGNTGELFFGEGSRLTVL.

In this sample, this clone turned up once. The chain has TRBV7-9 and TRBJ2-1; TRBD2 matches 7 bases. Trimming removed 7 bases from V and 0 bases from J; junction bases left unmatched: 15. CDR3 length: 18 amino acids. Germline loops: CDR1 SEHNR, CDR2 FQNEAQ (reference sequence). This chain's CDR3 is CASTSGGSPTGSYNEQFF. CDR3 bases: TGTGCCAGCACCTCTGGCGGGAGCCCCACCGGCTCCTACAATGAGCAGTTCTTC.

The gene calls are TRBV6-5 and TRBJ1-1; D ambiguous. The CDR3 loop spans 15 amino acids. Trimming took 0 bases from V and 1 from J, leaving 9 bases between them. Germline V CDR1 and CDR2: MNHEY, SVGAGI. The CDR3 coding sequence is TGTGCCAGCAGTTACTCGAGGAGCTCGAACACTGAAGCTTTCTTT. This translates into CASSYSRSSNTEAFF.

This chain connects TRBV27 to TRBJ2-2; D may be TRBD2 (5 bases). The CDR3 length is 19 residues. V shed 7 bases and J shed 0 bases, with 24 bases lying between them. Looked up from germline, CDR1 is MNHEY and CDR2 is SMNVEV (reference sequence). The CDR3 DNA is TGTGCCAGCAACCGGACTCCTCGGGTCCCGGTTCCGAACACCGGGGAGCTGTTTTTT. Its protein product is CASNRTPRVPVPNTGELFF.

The V and J genes are TRBV5-1 and TRBJ2-1; 11 bases align to TRBD1. J gave up 7 bases and V 5 bases, and 11 bases lay outside the gene matches. Germline values: CDR1 SGHRS, CDR2 YFSETQ. The CDR3 spans 16 residues. CDR3 loop: CASSRSDGTGGNEQFF. CDR3 DNA: TGCGCCAGCAGTAGGTCTGACGGGACAGGGGGAAATGAGCAGTTCTTC.

A few counts support this clone. The V call is TRBV4-1, the J call TRBJ2-2; no firm D call. Germline CDR1 MGHRA, CDR2 YSYEKL. The V end lost 5 bases, the J end lost 4 bases, and 8 bases lay between the germline ends. The CDR3 is 13 residues long. In nucleotides, the CDR3 is TGCGCCAGCAGCGAAAGGGTCACCGGGGAGCTGTTTTTT. Amino acid sequence: CASSERVTGELFF.

CDR3 amino acids: CASSLRDGSSYEQYF. As DNA, the CDR3 is TGCGCCAGCAGCTTGAGGGACGGTAGCTCCTACGAGCAGTACTTC. V and J are TRBV5-1 and TRBJ2-7; D is perhaps TRBD1 or TRBD2 (5 bases each). Trimming shortened V by 1 base and J by 0 bases, and 11 bases separated the two germline ends. Germline V gives CDR1 SGHRS, CDR2 YFSETQ. The CDR3 totals 15 residues.

This clone was seen a single time. The chain uses TRBV10-3 and TRBJ1-2; D gene uncertain. CDR1 and CDR2 from the germline V gene are ENHRY and SYGVKD. V lost 3 bases and J lost 0, with 8 bases in between. This CDR3 comprises 14 residues. Here the CDR3 DNA reads TGTGCCATCAGTGATCACAGCACTAACTATGGCTACACCTTC. It codes for CAISDHSTNYGYTF.

The chain has TRBV10-3 and TRBJ2-7; 10 positions match TRBD2. The germline V gene encodes CDR1 ENHRY and CDR2 SYGVKD. V lost 1 base and J lost 6; bases outside the gene matches: 9. The CDR3 spans 16 residues. CDR3 sequence: CAISEYETSGVPEQYF. The CDR3 DNA reads as TGTGCCATCAGTGAGTATGAAACTAGCGGGGTGCCCGAGCAGTACTTC.

A few counts support this clone. This sample also contains other DNA sequences that code for the same CDR3. The chain employs TRBV4-3 and TRBJ1-1; possibly TRBD1 for D (5 bases). The CDR3 runs to 15 residues. The germline gives CDR1 LGHNA, CDR2 YSLEER. V lost 0 bases, J lost 0 bases, and 8 bases lay in between. The CDR3 sequence: CASSQDSGLNTEAFF. For the CDR3, the DNA is TGCGCCAGCAGCCAAGATTCAGGGTTGAACACTGAAGCTTTCTTT.

On this clone: Different DNA sequences within this sample yield the same CDR3. The rearrangement uses TRBV28 and TRBJ2-7; 12 bases align to TRBD2. Trimming removed 5 bases from V and 4 bases from J; junction bases left unmatched: 3. The length of the CDR3 is 14 residues. Germline CDR1 and CDR2: MDHEN and SYDVKM. CDR3 DNA: TGTGCCAGCAGTCTCCTAGCGGGAGGGTACGAGCAGTACTTC. Its protein is CASSLLAGGYEQYF. Combining the CDR3 with reference TRBV28 and TRBJ2-7 gives the whole variable domain DVKVTQSSRYLVKRTGEKVFLECVQDMDHENMFWYRQDPGLGLRLIYFSYDVKMKEKGDIPEGYSVSREKKERFSLILESASTNQTSMYLCASSLLAGGYEQYFGPGTRLTVT.

The gene calls are TRBV10-3 and TRBJ2-2; 9 bases are a match to TRBD1. The CDR3 covers 18 residues. Germline V gives CDR1 ENHRY, CDR2 SYGVKD. The V segment lost 2 bases and the J segment 2 bases; nucleotides outside the gene matches: 9. The CDR3 sequence is CAISEPGQGMSNTGELFF. The DNA for the CDR3 is TGTGCCATCAGTGAGCCGGGACAGGGCATGTCAAACACCGGGGAGCTGTTTTTT.

The chain joins TRBV6-6 to TRBJ2-7; the D gene is possibly TRBD2 (5 bases). Between the trimmed V and J ends, which lost 2 bases and 9 bases, there was a span of 11 bases. The V gene's germline CDR1 is MNHNY and CDR2 SVGAGI (reference sequence). The CDR3 spans 12 residues. For the CDR3, the DNA is TGTGCCAGCAGTTACATGGAGGATCTGCAGTACTTC. Amino acid sequence: CASSYMEDLQYF.

The rearrangement uses TRBV6-6 and TRBJ2-5, with D hard to call. Trimming took 4 bases from V and 5 from J, leaving 14 bases between them. Germline assignment: CDR1 MNHNY and CDR2 SVGAGI (reference sequence). This CDR3 is built from 14 residues. CDR3 residues: CASSSSPSRETQYF. CDR3 in DNA: TGTGCCAGCAGTTCCAGCCCTAGTAGGGAGACCCAGTACTTC.

This clone was counted a single time. The CDR3 sequence: CASKGRGGEKLFF. Here the CDR3 DNA reads TGTGCCAGCAAAGGCAGGGGCGGTGAAAAACTGTTTTTT. The chain uses TRBV7-8 and TRBJ1-4; the D gene is possibly TRBD1 (6 bases). The length of the CDR3 is 13 residues. CDR1 and CDR2 (germline): SGHVS, FQNEAQ. Trimming pared 7 bases from V and 7 bases from J, leaving 13 bases between.

The chain is built from TRBV4-3 and TRBJ2-7; 10 nucleotides match TRBD2. CDR1 LGHNA and CDR2 YSLEER come from the germline V gene. The V segment lost 4 bases and the J segment 3 bases; nucleotides outside the gene matches: 6. The CDR3 sequence is 15 residues long. The CDR3 loop is CASSPGLANIYEQYF. The CDR3 DNA is TGCGCCAGCAGCCCGGGACTAGCGAACATCTACGAGCAGTACTTC.

Note on this clone: Other DNA variants within this sample encode the same CDR3. This sequence joins TRBV9 and TRBJ2-1; 10 bases agree with TRBD1. Losses at the gene ends were 0 bases for V and 6 bases for J; bases not matched to a gene: 0. The length of the CDR3 is 14 residues. Looked up from germline, CDR1 is SGDLS and CDR2 is YYNGEE. CDR3: CASSVGDRGNEQFF. The CDR3 bases are TGTGCCAGCAGCGTAGGGGACAGGGGCAATGAGCAGTTCTTC. The entire variable domain, with the rest obtained from reference TRBV9 and TRBJ2-1, is as follows: DSGVTQTPKHLITATGQRVTLRCSPRSGDLSVYWYQQSLDQGLQFLIQYYNGEERAKGNILERFSAQQFPDLHSELNLSSLELGDSALYFCASSVGDRGNEQFFGPGTRLTVL.

V gene TRBV29-1 combines with J gene TRBJ2-1; possible D gene TRBD2, 6 bases. V was pared by 4 bases and J by 6 bases, with 13 bases between. The CDR3 loop spans 13 amino acids. CDR1 and CDR2 from the germline V gene are SQVTM and ANQGSEA. The CDR3 reads CSVVFLARNEQFF. CDR3 sequence (DNA): TGCAGCGTTGTATTTCTAGCGCGCAATGAGCAGTTCTTC.

The J gene is TRBJ2-5, the V gene TRBV10-3, with 9 bases that match TRBD1. From germline, CDR1 is ENHRY and CDR2 SYGVKD. There are 16 residues in the CDR3. V lost 3 bases and J lost 5; bases outside the gene matches: 10. The CDR3 coding sequence is TGTGCCATCAGTGACACCAGGGGACAGGGCCAGGAGACCCAGTACTTC. Translated: CAISDTRGQGQETQYF.

The chain combines TRBV19 with TRBJ2-7; D may be TRBD2 (6 bases). The V end lost 3 bases, the J end lost 3 bases, and 12 bases lay between the germline ends. The CDR3 is made up of 14 amino acids. Germline V gene lookup returns CDR1 LNHDA and CDR2 SQIVND (reference sequence). The CDR3: CASSIAVSGYEQYF. The CDR3 DNA is TGTGCCAGTAGTATTGCGGTTAGCGGCTACGAGCAGTACTTC.

Points on this clone: The sample contains more than one DNA sequence encoding this CDR3. The chain has TRBV27 and TRBJ2-7; TRBD2 matches 8 bases. Trimming took 2 bases from V and 4 from J; bases not matched to a gene: 1. Germline V gives CDR1 MNHEY, CDR2 SMNVEV (reference sequence). The CDR3 length is 13 residues. The CDR3 sequence: CASSLRGGYEQYF. The CDR3 nucleotides are TGTGCCAGCAGTTTACGGGGGGGGTACGAGCAGTACTTC.